This T cell receptor beta chain was found in a study of CD8 T cells in ankylosing spondylitis. Study-level results: Typical of ankylosing spondylitis blood, it appeared, was a TCR beta motif of fewer than 10 highly homologous variants.

Germline V gene lookup returns CDR1 MNHEY and CDR2 SMNVEV (reference sequence). The CDR3 is 14 residues long. V lost 5 bases to trimming and J lost 5 bases, with 10 bases between them. On this clonotype itself: The antigen remains undetermined.

TCRdb re-analysed the 5' RACE reads in MiXCR, keeping a single row per CDR3 protein. The sample yields 250,000 to 350,000 distinct CDR3 sequences, roughly 8% seen once. The V and J genes are TRBV27 and TRBJ1-6; a possible D gene is TRBD1 (6 bases). This TCR derives from a male donor with ankylosing spondylitis. Sequencing input: blood, either unsorted or a sorted T cell fraction (not recorded which). The CDR3 reads CASSPRQDNSPLHF. The CDR3, as DNA: TGTGCCAGCAGTCCACGACAGGATAATTCACCCCTCCACTTT.